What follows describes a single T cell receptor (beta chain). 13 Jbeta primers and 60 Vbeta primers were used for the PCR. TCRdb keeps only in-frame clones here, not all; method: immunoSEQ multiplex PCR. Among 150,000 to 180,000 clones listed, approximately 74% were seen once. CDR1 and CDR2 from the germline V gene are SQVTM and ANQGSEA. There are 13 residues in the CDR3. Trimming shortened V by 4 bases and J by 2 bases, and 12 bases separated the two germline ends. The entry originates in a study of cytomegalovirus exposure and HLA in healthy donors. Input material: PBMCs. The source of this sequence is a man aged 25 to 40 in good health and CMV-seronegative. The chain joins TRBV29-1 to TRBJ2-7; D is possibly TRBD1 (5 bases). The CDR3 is CSVVGARAYEQYF. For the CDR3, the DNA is TGCAGCGTTGTTGGGGCCCGCGCCTACGAGCAGTACTTC.